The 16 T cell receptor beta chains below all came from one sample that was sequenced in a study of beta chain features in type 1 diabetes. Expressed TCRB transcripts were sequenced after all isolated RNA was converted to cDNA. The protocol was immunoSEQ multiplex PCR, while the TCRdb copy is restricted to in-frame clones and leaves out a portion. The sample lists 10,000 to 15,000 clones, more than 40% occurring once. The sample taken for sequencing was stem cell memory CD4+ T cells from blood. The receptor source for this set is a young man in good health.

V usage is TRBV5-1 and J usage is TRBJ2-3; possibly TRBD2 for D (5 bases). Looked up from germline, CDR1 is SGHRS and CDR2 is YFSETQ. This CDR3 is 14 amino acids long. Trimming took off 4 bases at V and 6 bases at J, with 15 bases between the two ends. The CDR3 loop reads CASSPGVVGDTQYF. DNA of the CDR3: TGCGCCAGCAGCCCCGGGGTAGTGGGGGATACGCAGTATTTT.

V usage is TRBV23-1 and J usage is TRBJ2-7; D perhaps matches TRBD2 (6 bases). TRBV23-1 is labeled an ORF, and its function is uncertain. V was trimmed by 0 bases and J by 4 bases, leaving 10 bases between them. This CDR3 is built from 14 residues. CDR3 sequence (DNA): TGCGCCAGCAGTCAATCGGAGGGAACGTACGAGCAGTACTTC. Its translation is CASSQSEGTYEQYF.

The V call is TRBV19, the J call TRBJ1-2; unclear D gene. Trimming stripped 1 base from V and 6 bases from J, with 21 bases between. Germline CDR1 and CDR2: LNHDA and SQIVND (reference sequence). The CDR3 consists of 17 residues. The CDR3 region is CASSIGENGPPVNGYTF. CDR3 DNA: TGTGCCAGTAGTATAGGGGAGAATGGCCCCCCGGTGAATGGCTACACCTTC.

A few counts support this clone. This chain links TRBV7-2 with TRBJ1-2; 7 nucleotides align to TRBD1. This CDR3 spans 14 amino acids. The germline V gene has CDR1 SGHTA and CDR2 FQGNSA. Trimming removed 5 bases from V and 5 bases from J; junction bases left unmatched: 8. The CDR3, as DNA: TGTGCCAGCAGCACTCAGACAGGGACTTATGGCTACACCTTC. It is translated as CASSTQTGTYGYTF.

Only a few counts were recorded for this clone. CDR3 region: CAWSDRTYGYTF. In DNA form, the CDR3 reads TGTGCCTGGAGTGACAGGACATATGGCTACACCTTC. V usage is TRBV30 and J usage is TRBJ1-2; the D gene is possibly TRBD1 (5 bases). CDR1 is GTSNPN and CDR2 is SVGIG in the germline V gene (reference sequence). The V and J ends lost 1 base and 5 bases respectively, with 8 bases between them. This CDR3 spans 12 amino acids.

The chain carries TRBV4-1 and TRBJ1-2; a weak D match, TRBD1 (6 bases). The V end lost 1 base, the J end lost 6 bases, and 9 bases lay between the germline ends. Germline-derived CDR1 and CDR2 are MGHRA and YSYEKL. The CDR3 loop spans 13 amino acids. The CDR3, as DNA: TGCGCCAGCAGCCAAGGCCCAGGGGATGGCTACACCTTC. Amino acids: CASSQGPGDGYTF.

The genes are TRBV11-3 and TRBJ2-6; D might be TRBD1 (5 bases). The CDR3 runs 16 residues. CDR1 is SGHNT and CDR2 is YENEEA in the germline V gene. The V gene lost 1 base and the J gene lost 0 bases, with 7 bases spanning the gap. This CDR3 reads CASSLGQGSGANVLTF. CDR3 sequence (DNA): TGTGCCAGCAGCTTAGGGCAGGGCTCTGGGGCCAACGTCCTGACTTTC.

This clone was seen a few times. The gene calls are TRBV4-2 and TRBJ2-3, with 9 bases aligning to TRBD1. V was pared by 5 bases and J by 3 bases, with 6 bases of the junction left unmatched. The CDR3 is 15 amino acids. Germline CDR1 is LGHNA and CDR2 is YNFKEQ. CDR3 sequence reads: CASSYYRGQTDTQYF. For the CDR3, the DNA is TGTGCCAGCAGCTATTACAGGGGGCAGACAGATACGCAGTATTTT.

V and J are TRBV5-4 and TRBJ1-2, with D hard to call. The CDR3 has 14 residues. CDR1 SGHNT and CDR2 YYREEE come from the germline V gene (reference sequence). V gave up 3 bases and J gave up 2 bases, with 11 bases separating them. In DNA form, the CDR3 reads TGTGCCAGCAGCTCGATCGGGATGAACTATGGCTACACCTTC. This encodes CASSSIGMNYGYTF.

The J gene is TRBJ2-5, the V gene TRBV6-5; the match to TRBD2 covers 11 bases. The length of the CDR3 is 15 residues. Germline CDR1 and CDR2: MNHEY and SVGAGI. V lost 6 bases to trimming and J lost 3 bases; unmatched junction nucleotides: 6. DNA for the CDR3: TGTGCCAGCAGCCCTAGCGGGGGGAGAGAAGAGACCCAGTACTTC. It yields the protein CASSPSGGREETQYF.

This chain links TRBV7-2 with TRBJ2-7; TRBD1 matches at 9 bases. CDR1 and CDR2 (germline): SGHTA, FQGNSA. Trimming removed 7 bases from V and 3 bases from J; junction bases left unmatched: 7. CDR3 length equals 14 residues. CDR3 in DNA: TGTGCCAGCACCCAGGGACAGGGAAACTACGAGCAGTACTTC. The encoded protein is CASTQGQGNYEQYF.

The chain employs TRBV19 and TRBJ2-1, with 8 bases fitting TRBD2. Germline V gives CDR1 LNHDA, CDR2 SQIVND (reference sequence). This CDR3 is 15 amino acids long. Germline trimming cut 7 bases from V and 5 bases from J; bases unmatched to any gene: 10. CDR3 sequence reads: CASKGAGGAHNEQFF. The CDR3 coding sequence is TGTGCCAGTAAAGGGGCCGGGGGGGCCCACAATGAGCAGTTCTTC.

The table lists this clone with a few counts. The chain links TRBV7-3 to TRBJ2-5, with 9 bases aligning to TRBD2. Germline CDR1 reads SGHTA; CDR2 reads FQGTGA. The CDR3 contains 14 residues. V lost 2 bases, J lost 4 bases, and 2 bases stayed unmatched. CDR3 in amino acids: CASSLGLALETQYF. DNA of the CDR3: TGTGCCAGCAGCTTAGGACTAGCGTTAGAGACCCAGTACTTC.

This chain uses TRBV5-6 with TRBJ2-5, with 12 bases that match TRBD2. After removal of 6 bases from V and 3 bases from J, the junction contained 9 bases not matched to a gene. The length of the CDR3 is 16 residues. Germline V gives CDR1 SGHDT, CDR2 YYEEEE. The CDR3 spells CASILAGGLFEETQYF. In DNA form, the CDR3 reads TGTGCCAGCATCCTAGCGGGGGGGCTTTTTGAAGAGACCCAGTACTTC.

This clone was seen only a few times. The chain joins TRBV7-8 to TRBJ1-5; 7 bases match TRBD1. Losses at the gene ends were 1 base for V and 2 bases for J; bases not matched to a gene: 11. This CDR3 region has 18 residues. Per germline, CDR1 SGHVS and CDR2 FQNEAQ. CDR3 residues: CASSLGGRGEEGNQPQHF. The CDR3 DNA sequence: TGTGCCAGCAGCTTAGGTGGCAGGGGGGAAGAAGGCAATCAGCCCCAGCATTTT.

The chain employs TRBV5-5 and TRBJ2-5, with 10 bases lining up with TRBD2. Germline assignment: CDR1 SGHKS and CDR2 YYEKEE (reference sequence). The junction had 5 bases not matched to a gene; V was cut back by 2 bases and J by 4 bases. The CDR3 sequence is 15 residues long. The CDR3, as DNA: TGTGCCAGCAGCTTTTCTAGCGGGGGTGGAGAGACCCAGTACTTC. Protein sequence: CASSFSSGGGETQYF.